A selection of T cell receptor beta chains follows, all from one sample in a study of Ad26.COV2.S vaccination and SARS-CoV-2 variants. Only in-frame clones appear in the TCRdb table, and some are missing; sequencing was by immunoSEQ multiplex PCR. The data show some 640,000 clones, with 80% to 90% seen just once and around 1.4% held by the top ten. The sequencing here drew on peripheral blood, taken in a trial of Ad26.COV2.S vaccine versus placebo. The origin of the receptors is a person between 18 and 59 years old who received the Ad26.COV2.S COVID-19 vaccine or a placebo. The CDR3 runs from the conserved cysteine through the conserved F or W. The order of the fields is J gene, V gene, CDR3 protein.

J gene: TRBJ2-1
V gene: TRBV6-5
CDR3 protein: CASTGRGLYNEQFF

J gene: TRBJ2-7
V gene: TRBV5-6
CDR3 protein: CASSSLAGGAYEQYF

J gene: TRBJ1-3
V gene: TRBV10-2
CDR3 protein: CASRSGAYSGNTIYF

J gene: TRBJ1-3
V gene: TRBV19
CDR3 protein: CASRASGNTIYF

J gene: TRBJ2-2
V gene: TRBV24-1
CDR3 protein: CATSDPPGELFF

J gene: TRBJ2-3
V gene: TRBV24-1
CDR3 protein: CATSDFTGTSGDTQYF

J gene: TRBJ2-5
V gene: TRBV18
CDR3 protein: CASSQLAGTSGETQYF

J gene: TRBJ1-4
V gene: TRBV12-3/TRBV12-4
CDR3 protein: CASGTSNEKLFF

J gene: TRBJ2-3
V gene: TRBV10-1
CDR3 protein: CASRGQGGDTQYF

J gene: TRBJ1-1
V gene: TRBV7-6
CDR3 protein: CASSLATGGPEAFF

J gene: TRBJ2-7
V gene: TRBV18
CDR3 protein: CASSPGQTSSYEQYF

J gene: TRBJ1-6
V gene: TRBV27
CDR3 protein: CASSFYRVDSPLHF

J gene: TRBJ2-2
V gene: TRBV19
CDR3 protein: CASSLGTGLYPPGELFF

J gene: TRBJ2-6
V gene: TRBV7-3
CDR3 protein: CASSLIGTLRGGANVLTF

J gene: TRBJ2-2
V gene: TRBV11-2
CDR3 protein: CASSLLGTGELFF

J gene: TRBJ1-5
V gene: TRBV27
CDR3 protein: CASSLSQANQPQHF

J gene: TRBJ1-6
V gene: TRBV19
CDR3 protein: CASSTYLGPGENSPLHF

J gene: TRBJ1-6
V gene: TRBV12-3/TRBV12-4
CDR3 protein: CASRLSRDSPLHF

J gene: TRBJ2-3
V gene: TRBV3-1/TRBV3-2
CDR3 protein: CASSPDQGDTQYF

J gene: TRBJ2-7
V gene: TRBV7-9
CDR3 protein: CASSEDRGLAEQYF

J gene: TRBJ2-2
V gene: TRBV10-1
CDR3 protein: CASSSVNTGELFF

J gene: TRBJ2-7
V gene: TRBV18
CDR3 protein: CASSPERLGGEQYF

J gene: TRBJ2-7
V gene: TRBV24-1
CDR3 protein: CATSDSGYRSYEQYF

J gene: TRBJ2-7
V gene: TRBV7-2
CDR3 protein: CASSVVASGTYEQYF

J gene: TRBJ1-5
V gene: TRBV21-1
CDR3 protein: CASSPGSNMDNQPQHF

J gene: TRBJ2-1
V gene: TRBV30
CDR3 protein: CAWTGWENEQFF

J gene: TRBJ1-2
V gene: TRBV6-5
CDR3 protein: CASRAGLVYGYTF

J gene: TRBJ1-1
V gene: TRBV19
CDR3 protein: CASSTRSGGMNTEAFF

J gene: TRBJ1-1
V gene: TRBV6-1
CDR3 protein: CASSESVVHSYRRNTEAFF

J gene: TRBJ1-1
V gene: TRBV10-2
CDR3 protein: CASSETGANTEAFF

J gene: TRBJ2-3
V gene: TRBV3-1/TRBV3-2
CDR3 protein: CASSQGGLAGADTQYF

J gene: TRBJ2-5
V gene: TRBV24-1
CDR3 protein: CATSDWGETQYF

J gene: TRBJ1-6
V gene: TRBV7-8
CDR3 protein: CASSGNSPLHF

J gene: TRBJ2-1
V gene: TRBV7-9
CDR3 protein: CASSLSGHHNEQFF

J gene: TRBJ1-1
V gene: TRBV11-1
CDR3 protein: CASSPPTGGITEAFF

J gene: TRBJ2-7
V gene: TRBV10-1
CDR3 protein: CASSSSGSYEQYF